This T cell receptor (beta chain) was sequenced for a study of spatial heterogeneity in lung cancer. From the 5' RACE reads, TCRdb called clonotypes with MiXCR, one entry per CDR3 protein. The repertoire consists of 20,000 to 25,000 distinct CDR3 sequences, with approximately 2.8% occurring once and the leading ten covering 7% to 8%. This clonotype was seen ten or more times. What it binds is unknown. Documented time point: sample taken at primary tumor resection. Whole RNA from tumor, nontumor lung or frozen PBMC was sequenced unsorted. Study-wide results and limits: One measure, the expanded intratumoral alpha and beta TCR count, tracked tumor mutation counts.

CDR1 is LGHNA and CDR2 is YNFKEQ in the germline V gene. CDR3 length: 13 residues. The V and J ends lost 2 bases and 4 bases respectively, with 8 bases between them. Here the sequenced sample was lung tumor tissue, taken at surgery. The sequence came from a male donor with early-stage non-small cell lung cancer. V usage is TRBV4-2 and J usage is TRBJ1-1; D is undetermined. The CDR3 bases are TGTGCCAGCAGCCAATCGGAGGGCACTGAAGCTTTCTTT. Amino acids: CASSQSEGTEAFF.